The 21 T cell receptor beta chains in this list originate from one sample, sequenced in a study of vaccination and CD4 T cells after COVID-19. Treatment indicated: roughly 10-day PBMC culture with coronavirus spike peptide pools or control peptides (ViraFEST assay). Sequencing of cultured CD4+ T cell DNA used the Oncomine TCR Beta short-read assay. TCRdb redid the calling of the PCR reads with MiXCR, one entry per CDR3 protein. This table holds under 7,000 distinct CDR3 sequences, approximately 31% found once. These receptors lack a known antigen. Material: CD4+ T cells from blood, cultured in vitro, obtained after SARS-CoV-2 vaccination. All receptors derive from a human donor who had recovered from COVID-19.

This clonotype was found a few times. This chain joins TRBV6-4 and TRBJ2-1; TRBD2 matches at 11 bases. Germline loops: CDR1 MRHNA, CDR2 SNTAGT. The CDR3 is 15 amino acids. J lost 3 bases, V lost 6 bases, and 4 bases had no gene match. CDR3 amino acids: CASSPLAGDYNEQFF. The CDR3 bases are TGTGCCAGCAGCCCACTAGCGGGAGACTACAATGAGCAGTTCTTC.

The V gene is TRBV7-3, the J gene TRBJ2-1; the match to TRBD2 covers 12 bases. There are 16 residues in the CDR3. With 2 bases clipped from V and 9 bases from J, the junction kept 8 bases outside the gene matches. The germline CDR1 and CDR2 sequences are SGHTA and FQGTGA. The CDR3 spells CASSLLAGGYTGEQFF. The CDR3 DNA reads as TGTGCCAGCAGCTTACTAGCGGGGGGGTACACCGGTGAGCAGTTCTTC. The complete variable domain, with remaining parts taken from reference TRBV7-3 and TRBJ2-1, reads GAGVSQTPSNKVTEKGKYVELRCDPISGHTALYWYRQSLGQGPEFLIYFQGTGAADDSGLPNDRFFAVRPEGSVSTLKIQRTERGDSAVYLCASSLLAGGYTGEQFFGPGTRLTVL.

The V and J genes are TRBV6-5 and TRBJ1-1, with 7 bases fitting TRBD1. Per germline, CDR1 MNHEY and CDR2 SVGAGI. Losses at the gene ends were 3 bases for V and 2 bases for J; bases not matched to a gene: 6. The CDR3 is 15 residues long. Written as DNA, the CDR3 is TGTGCCAGCAGTTATTACCCAGGGGGTAACACTGAAGCTTTCTTT. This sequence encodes CASSYYPGGNTEAFF.

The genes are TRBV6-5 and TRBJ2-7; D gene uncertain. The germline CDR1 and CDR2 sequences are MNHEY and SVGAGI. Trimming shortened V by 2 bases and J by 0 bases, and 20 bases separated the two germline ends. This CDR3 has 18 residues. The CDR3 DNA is TGTGCCAGCAGTTACCGAGTCCAATCCGGACCGAGCTCCTACGAGCAGTACTTC. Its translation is CASSYRVQSGPSSYEQYF.

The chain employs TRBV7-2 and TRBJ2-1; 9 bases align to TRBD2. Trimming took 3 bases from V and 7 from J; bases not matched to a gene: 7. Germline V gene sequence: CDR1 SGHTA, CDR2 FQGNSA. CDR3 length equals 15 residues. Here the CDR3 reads CASSFWASGINEQFF. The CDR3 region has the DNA TGTGCCAGCAGCTTTTGGGCTAGCGGGATAAATGAGCAGTTCTTC.

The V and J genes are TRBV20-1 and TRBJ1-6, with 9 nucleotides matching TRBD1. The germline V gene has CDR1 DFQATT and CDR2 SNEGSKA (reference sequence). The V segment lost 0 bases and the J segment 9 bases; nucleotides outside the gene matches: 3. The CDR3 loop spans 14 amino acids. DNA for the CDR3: TGCAGTGCTAGAGACGGACAGGGGTTTTCACCCCTCCACTTT. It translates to CSARDGQGFSPLHF.

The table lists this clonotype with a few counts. The CDR3 coding sequence is TGCAGTGCGCCGCGGGGGGGCGTTTCCTACAATGAGCAGTTCTTC. It translates to CSAPRGGVSYNEQFF. V is TRBV20-1 and J is TRBJ2-1; 9 positions match TRBD2. Looked up from germline, CDR1 is DFQATT and CDR2 is SNEGSKA (reference sequence). The CDR3 has 15 amino acids. The V gene end was trimmed by 6 bases and the J gene end by 1 base; junction bases not matched to a gene: 7.

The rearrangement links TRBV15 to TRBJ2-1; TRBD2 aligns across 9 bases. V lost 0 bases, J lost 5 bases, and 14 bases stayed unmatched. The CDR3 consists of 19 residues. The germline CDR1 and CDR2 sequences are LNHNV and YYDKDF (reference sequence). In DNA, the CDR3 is TGTGCCACCAGCAGAGATGTGCCAGGGGCTAGCGGGAACAACAATGAGCAGTTCTTC. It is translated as CATSRDVPGASGNNNEQFF.

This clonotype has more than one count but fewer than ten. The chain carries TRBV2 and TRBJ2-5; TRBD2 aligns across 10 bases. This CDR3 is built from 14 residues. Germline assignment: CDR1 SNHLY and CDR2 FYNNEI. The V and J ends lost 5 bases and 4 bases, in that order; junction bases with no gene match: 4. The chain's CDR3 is CASSSGRAGETQYF. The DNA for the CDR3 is TGTGCCAGCAGTAGCGGGAGGGCTGGAGAGACCCAGTACTTC.

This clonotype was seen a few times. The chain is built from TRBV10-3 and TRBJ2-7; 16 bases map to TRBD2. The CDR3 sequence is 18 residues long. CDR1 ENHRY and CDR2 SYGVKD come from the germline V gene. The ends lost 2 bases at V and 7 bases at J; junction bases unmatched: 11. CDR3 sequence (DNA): TGTGCCATCAGTGAGGAACCGGGACTAGCGGGAGGGGTGGGGGAGCAGTACTTC. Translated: CAISEEPGLAGGVGEQYF.

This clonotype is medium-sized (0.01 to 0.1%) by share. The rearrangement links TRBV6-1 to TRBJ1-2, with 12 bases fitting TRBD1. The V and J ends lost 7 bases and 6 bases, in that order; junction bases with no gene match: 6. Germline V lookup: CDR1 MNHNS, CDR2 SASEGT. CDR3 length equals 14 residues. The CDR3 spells CASTGTGGANGYTF. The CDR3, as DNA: TGTGCCAGCACCGGGACAGGGGGCGCAAATGGCTACACCTTC.

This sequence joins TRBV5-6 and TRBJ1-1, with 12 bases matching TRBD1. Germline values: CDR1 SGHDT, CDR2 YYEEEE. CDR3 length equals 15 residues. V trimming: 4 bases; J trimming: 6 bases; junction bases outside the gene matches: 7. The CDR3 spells CASSLRDRGQSEAFF. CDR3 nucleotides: TGTGCCAGCAGCCTCCGGGACAGGGGGCAATCTGAAGCTTTCTTT.

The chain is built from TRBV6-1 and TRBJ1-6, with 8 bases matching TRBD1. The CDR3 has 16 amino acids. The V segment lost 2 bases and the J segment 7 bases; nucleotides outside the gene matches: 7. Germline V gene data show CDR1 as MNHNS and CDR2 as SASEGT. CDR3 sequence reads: CASSESWTGRNSPLHF. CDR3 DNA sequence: TGTGCCAGCAGTGAATCCTGGACAGGGCGAAATTCACCCCTCCACTTT.

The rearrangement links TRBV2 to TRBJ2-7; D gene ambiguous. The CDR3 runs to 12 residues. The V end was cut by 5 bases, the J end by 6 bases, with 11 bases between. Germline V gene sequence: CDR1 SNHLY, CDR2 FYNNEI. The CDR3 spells CASSRLLGEQYF. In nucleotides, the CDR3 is TGTGCCAGCAGTAGACTGCTGGGCGAGCAGTACTTC.

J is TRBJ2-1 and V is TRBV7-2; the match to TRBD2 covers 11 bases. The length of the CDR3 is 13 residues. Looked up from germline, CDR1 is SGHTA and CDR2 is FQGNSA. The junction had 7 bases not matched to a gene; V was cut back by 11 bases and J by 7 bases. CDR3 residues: CACSGRAYNEQFF. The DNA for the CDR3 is TGTGCCTGTAGCGGGAGGGCGTATAATGAGCAGTTCTTC. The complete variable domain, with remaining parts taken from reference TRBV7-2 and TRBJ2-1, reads GAGVSQSPSNKVTEKGKDVELRCDPISGHTALYWYRQSLGQGLEFLIYFQGNSAPDKSGLPSDRFSAERTGGSVSTLTIQRTQQEDSAVYLCACSGRAYNEQFFGPGTRLTVL.

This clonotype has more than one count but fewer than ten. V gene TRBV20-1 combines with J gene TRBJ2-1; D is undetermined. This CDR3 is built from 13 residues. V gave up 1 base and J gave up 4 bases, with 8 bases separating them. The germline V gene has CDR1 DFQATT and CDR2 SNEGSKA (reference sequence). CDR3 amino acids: CSARVGAYNEQFF. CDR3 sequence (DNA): TGCAGTGCTAGAGTCGGAGCTTACAATGAGCAGTTCTTC.

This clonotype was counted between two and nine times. The CDR3, as DNA: TGTGCCAGCAGCTACGGACAGGGACGGATTCAGCCCCAGCATTTT. Its protein product is CASSYGQGRIQPQHF. The chain joins TRBV7-2 to TRBJ1-5; 8 bases fit TRBD1. J was trimmed by 6 bases and V by 4 bases; bases with no gene match: 8. The CDR3 sequence is 15 residues long. Germline CDR1 SGHTA, CDR2 FQGNSA.

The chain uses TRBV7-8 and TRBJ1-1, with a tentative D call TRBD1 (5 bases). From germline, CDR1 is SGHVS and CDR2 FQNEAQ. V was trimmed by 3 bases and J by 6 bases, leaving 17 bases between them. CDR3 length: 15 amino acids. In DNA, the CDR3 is TGTGCCAGCAGCTTGATTCGGGGGAGGAATGCTGAAGCTTTCTTT. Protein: CASSLIRGRNAEAFF.

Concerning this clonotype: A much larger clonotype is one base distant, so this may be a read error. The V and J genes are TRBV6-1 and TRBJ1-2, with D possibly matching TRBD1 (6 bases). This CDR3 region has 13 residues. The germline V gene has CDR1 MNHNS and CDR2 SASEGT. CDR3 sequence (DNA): TGTGTCAGCAGCCGCCGGGGGGCCAATGGCTACACCTTC. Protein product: CVSSRRGANGYTF.

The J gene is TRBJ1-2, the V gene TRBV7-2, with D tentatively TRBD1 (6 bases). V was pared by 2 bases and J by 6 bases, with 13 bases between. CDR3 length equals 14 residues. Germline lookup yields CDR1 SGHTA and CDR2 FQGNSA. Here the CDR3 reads CASSLSPRGNGYTF. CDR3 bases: TGTGCCAGCAGCTTATCTCCTAGGGGGAATGGCTACACCTTC.

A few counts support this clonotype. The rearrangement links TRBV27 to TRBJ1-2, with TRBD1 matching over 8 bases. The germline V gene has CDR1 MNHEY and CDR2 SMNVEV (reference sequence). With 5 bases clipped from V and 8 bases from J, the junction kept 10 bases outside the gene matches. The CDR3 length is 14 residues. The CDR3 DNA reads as TGTGCCAGCAGTAGGACAGGGAGTTTGGGGGGCTACACCTTC. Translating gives CASSRTGSLGGYTF.